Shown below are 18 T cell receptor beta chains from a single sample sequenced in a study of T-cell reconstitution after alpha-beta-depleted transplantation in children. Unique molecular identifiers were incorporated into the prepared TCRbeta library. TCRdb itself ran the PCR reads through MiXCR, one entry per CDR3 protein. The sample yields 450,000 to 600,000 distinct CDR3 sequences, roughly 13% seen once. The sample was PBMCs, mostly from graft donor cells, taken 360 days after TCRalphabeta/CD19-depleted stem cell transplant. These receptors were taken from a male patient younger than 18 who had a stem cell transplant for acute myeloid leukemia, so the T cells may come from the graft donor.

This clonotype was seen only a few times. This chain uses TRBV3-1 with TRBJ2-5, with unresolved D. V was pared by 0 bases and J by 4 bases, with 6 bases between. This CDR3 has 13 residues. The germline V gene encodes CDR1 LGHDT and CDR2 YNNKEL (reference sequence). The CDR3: CASSQEVPETQYF. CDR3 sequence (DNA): TGTGCCAGCAGCCAAGAAGTCCCAGAGACCCAGTACTTC.

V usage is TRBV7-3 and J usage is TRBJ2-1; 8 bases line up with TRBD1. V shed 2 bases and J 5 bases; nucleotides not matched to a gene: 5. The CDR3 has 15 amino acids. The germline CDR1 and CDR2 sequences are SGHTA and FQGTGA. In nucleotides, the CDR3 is TGTGCCAGCAGCTTACACTGGGACAGGAACAATGAGCAGTTCTTC. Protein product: CASSLHWDRNNEQFF.

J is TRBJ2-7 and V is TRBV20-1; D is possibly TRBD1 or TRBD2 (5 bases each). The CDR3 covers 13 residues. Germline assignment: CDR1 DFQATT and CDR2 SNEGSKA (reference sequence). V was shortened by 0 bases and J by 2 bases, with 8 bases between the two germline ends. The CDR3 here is CSARDRDAYEQYF. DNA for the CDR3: TGCAGTGCTAGAGATAGGGACGCCTACGAGCAGTACTTC.

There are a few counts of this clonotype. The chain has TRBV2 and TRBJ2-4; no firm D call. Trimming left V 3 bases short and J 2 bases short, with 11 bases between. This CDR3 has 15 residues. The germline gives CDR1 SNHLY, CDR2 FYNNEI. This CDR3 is CASSDVGVSKNIQYF. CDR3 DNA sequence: TGTGCCAGCAGTGATGTTGGGGTGTCCAAAAACATTCAGTACTTC.

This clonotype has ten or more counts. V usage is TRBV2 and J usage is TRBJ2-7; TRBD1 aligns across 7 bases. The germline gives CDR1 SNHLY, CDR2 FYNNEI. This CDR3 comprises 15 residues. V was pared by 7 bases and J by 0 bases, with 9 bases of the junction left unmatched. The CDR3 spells CASTLGQASSYEQYF. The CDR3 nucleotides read TGTGCCAGCACTTTAGGACAGGCAAGCTCCTACGAGCAGTACTTC.

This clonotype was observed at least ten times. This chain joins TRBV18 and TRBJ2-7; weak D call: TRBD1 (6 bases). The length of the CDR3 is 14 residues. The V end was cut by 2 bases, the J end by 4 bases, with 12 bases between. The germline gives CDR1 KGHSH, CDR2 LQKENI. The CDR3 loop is CASSPGVQGYEQYF. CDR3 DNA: TGTGCCAGCTCACCAGGAGTACAGGGTTACGAGCAGTACTTC. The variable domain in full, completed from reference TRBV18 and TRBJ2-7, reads NAGVMQNPRHLVRRRGQEARLRCSPMKGHSHVYWYRQLPEEGLKFMVYLQKENIIDESGMPKERFSAEFPKEGPSILRIQQVVRGDSAAYFCASSPGVQGYEQYFGPGTRLTVT.

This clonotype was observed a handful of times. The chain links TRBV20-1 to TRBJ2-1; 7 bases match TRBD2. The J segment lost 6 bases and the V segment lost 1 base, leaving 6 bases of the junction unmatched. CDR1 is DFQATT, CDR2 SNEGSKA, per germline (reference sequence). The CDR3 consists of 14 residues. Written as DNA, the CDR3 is TGCAGTGCTAGAGGGCGGGAGTGGGGCAATGAGCAGTTCTTC. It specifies CSARGREWGNEQFF.

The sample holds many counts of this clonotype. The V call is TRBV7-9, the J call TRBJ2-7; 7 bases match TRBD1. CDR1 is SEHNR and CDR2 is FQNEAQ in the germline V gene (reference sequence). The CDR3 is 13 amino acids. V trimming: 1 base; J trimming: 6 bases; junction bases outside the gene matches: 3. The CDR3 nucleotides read TGTGCCAGCAGCTTAGAACAGGGGAGCGAGCAGTACTTC. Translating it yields CASSLEQGSEQYF.

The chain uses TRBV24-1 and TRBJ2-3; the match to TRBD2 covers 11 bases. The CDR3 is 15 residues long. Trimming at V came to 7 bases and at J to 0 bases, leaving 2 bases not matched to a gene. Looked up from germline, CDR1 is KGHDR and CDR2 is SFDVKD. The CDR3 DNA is TGTGCCACCAGGGGGACTAGCGGAAGCACAGATACGCAGTATTTT. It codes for CATRGTSGSTDTQYF.

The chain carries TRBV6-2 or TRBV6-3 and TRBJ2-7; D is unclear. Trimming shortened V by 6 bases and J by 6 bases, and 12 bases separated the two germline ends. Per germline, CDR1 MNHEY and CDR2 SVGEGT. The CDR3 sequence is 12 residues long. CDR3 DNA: TGTGCCAGCAGCCGGCCTGTGGGCGAGCAGTACTTC. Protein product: CASSRPVGEQYF.

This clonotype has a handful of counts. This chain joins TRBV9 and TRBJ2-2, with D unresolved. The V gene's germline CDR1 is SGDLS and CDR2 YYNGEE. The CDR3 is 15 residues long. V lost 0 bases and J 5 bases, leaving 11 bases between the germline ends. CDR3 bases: TGTGCCAGCAGCGTAGGCCCACTTCAGACCGGGGAGCTGTTTTTT. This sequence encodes CASSVGPLQTGELFF.

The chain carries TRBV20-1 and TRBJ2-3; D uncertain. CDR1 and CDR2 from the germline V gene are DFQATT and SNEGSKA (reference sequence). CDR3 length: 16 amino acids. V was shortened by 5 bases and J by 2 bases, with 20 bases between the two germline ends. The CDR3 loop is CSASTPLYRHTDTQYF. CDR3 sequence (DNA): TGCAGTGCTTCTACGCCCCTGTACAGACACACAGATACGCAGTATTTT.

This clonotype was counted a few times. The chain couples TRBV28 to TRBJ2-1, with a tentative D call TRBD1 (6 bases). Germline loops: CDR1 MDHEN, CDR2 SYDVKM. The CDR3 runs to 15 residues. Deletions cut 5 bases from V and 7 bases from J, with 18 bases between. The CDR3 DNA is TGTGCCAGCAGTCCGTCTGCCTGGGGGCGGAATGAGCAGTTCTTC. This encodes CASSPSAWGRNEQFF.

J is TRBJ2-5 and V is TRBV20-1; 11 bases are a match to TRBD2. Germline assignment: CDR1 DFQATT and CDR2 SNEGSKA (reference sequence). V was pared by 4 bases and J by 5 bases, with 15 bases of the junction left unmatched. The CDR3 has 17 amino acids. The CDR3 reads CSAISVDSGRGRETQYF. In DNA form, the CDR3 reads TGCAGTGCTATATCGGTGGATAGCGGGAGGGGTCGGGAGACCCAGTACTTC.

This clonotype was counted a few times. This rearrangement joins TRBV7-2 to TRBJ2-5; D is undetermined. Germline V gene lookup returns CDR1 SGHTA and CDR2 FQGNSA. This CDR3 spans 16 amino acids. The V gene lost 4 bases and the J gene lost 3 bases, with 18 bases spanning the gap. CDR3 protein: CASSSERASWEETQYF. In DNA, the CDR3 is TGTGCCAGCAGCTCCGAAAGAGCCTCGTGGGAAGAGACCCAGTACTTC. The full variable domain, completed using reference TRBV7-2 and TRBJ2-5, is GAGVSQSPSNKVTEKGKDVELRCDPISGHTALYWYRQSLGQGLEFLIYFQGNSAPDKSGLPSDRFSAERTGGSVSTLTIQRTQQEDSAVYLCASSSERASWEETQYFGPGTRLLVL.

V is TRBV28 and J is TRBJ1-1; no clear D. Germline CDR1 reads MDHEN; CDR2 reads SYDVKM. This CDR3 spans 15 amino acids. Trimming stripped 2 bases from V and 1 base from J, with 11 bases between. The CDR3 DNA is TGTGCCAGCAGTTTAATGAGGGTTGGGAACACTGAAGCTTTCTTT. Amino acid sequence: CASSLMRVGNTEAFF.

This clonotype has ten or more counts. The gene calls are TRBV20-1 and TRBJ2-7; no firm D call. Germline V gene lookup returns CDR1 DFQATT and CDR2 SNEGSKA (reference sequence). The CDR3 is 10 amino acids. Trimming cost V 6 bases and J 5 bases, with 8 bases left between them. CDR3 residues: CSAFTDEQYF. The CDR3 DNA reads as TGCAGTGCCTTTACCGACGAGCAGTACTTC.

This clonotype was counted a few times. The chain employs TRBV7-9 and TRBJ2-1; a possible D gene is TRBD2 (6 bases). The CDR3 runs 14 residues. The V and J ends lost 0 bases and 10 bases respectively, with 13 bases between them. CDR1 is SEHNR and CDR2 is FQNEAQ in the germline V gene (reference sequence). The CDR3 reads CASSLAPLAGEQFF. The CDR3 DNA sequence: TGTGCCAGCAGCTTAGCGCCACTCGCGGGGGAGCAGTTCTTC.